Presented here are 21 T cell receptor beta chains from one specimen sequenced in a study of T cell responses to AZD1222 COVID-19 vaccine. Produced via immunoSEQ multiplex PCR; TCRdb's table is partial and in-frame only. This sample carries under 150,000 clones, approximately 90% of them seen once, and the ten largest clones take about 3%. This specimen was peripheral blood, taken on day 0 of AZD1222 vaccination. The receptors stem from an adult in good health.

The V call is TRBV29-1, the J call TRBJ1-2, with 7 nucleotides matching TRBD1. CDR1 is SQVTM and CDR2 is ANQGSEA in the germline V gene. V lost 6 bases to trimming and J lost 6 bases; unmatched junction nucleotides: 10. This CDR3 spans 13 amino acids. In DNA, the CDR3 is TGCAGCGTCCGAAACAGGGGCGGTAATGGCTACACCTTC. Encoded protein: CSVRNRGGNGYTF.

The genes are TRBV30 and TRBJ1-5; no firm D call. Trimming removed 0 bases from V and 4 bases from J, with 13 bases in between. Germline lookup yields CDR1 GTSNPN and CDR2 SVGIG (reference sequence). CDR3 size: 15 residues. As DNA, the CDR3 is TGTGCCTGGAGTGTACGAGCCGACGGGAATCAGCCCCAGCATTTT. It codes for CAWSVRADGNQPQHF.

The CDR3 spells CASSPGTGVLGAEAFF. CDR3 bases: TGCGCCAGCAGCCCTGGTACAGGGGTCCTTGGCGCTGAAGCTTTCTTT. This rearrangement joins TRBV4-1 to TRBJ1-1, with 7 bases matching TRBD1. Germline loops: CDR1 MGHRA, CDR2 YSYEKL. The trim removed 4 bases at V and 6 bases at J, leaving 14 bases unmatched. The CDR3 runs to 16 residues.

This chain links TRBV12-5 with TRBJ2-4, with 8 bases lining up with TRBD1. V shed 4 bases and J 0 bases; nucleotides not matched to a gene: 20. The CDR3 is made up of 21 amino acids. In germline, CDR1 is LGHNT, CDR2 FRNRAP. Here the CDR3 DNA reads TGTGCTAGTGGTTCCCTGACCCTCGACAGGGGCCTACTCATAGCCAAAAACATTCAGTACTTC. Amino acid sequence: CASGSLTLDRGLLIAKNIQYF.

CDR3 bases: TGTGCCACCAGTAATGGACAGGGGACCTCCTACGAGCAGTACTTC. Translated, it gives CATSNGQGTSYEQYF. The chain has TRBV24-1 and TRBJ2-7, with 9 bases that match TRBD1. The CDR3 extends over 15 amino acids. Germline V gene sequence: CDR1 KGHDR, CDR2 SFDVKD. V lost 6 bases to trimming and J lost 0 bases; unmatched junction nucleotides: 5.

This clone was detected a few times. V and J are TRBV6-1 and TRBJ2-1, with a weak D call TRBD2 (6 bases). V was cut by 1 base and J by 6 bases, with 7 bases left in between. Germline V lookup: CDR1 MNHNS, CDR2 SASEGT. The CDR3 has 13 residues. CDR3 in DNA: TGTGCCAGCAGTGAAGTGGGAGGCAATGAGCAGTTCTTC. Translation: CASSEVGGNEQFF.

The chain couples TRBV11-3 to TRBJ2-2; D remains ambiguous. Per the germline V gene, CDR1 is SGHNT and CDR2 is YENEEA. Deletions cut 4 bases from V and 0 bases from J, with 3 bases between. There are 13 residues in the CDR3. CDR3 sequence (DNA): TGTGCCAGCAGCTCCCCGAACACCGGGGAGCTGTTTTTT. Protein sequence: CASSSPNTGELFF.

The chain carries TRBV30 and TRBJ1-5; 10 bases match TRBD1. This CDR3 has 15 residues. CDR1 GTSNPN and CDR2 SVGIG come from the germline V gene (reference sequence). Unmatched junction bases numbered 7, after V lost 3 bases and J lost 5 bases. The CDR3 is CAWRPTGGRDQPQHF. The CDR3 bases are TGTGCCTGGAGGCCGACAGGGGGCAGGGATCAGCCCCAGCATTTT.

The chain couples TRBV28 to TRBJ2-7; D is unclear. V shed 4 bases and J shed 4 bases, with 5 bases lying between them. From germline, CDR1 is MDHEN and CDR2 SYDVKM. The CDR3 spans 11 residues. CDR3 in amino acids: CASSSLYEQYF. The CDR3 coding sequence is TGTGCCAGCAGTTCCCTATACGAGCAGTACTTC.

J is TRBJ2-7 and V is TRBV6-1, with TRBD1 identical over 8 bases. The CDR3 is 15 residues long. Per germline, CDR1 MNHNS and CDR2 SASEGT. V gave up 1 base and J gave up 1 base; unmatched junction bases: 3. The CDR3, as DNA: TGTGCCAGCAGTGAAGGGGGACAGGCATCCTACGAGCAGTACTTC. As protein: CASSEGGQASYEQYF.

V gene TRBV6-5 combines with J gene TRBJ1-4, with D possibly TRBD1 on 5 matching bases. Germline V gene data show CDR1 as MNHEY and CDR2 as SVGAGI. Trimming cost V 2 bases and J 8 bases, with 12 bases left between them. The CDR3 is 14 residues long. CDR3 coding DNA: TGTGCCAGCAGTTACGTGGGCCAGGGAGAAAAACTGTTTTTT. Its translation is CASSYVGQGEKLFF.

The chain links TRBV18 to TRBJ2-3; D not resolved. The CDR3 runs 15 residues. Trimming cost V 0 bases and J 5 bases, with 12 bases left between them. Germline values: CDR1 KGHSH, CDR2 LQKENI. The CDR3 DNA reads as TGTGCCAGCTCACCACCGGATGGTTTAGAAGATACGCAGTATTTT. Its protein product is CASSPPDGLEDTQYF.

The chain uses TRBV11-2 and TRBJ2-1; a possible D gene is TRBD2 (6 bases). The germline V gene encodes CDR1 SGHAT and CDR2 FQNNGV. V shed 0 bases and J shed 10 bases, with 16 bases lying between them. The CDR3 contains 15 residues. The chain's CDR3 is CASSLDAGSVDEQFF. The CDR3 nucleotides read TGTGCCAGCAGCTTAGATGCGGGATCGGTTGACGAGCAGTTCTTC.

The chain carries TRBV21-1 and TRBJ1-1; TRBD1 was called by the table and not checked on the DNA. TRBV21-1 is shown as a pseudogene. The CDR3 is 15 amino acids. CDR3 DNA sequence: TGTGCCAGCAGCAACCCCCGGGACAGGGGTCCTGAAGCTTTCTTT. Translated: CASSNPRDRGPEAFF.

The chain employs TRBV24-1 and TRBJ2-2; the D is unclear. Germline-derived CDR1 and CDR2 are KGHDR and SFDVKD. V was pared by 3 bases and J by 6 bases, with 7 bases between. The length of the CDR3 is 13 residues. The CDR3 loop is CATSDQEAGELFF. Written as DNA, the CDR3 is TGTGCCACCAGTGATCAAGAAGCCGGGGAGCTGTTTTTT.

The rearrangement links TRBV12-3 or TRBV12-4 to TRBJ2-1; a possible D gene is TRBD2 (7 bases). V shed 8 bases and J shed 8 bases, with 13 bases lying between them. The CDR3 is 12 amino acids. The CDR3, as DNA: TGTGCCAGCCGGGGGGCCCTCTATGAGCAGTTCTTC. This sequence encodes CASRGALYEQFF.

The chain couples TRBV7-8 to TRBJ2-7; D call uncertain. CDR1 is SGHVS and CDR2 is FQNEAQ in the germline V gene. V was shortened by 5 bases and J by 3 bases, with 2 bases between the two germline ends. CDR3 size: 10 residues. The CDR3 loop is CASSGYEQYF. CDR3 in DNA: TGTGCCAGCAGCGGCTACGAGCAGTACTTC.

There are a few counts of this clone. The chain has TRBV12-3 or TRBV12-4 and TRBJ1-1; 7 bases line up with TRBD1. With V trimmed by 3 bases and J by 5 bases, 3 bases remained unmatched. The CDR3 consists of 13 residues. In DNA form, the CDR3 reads TGTGCCAGCAGTTTTAACAGGGGAACTGAAGCTTTCTTT. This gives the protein CASSFNRGTEAFF.

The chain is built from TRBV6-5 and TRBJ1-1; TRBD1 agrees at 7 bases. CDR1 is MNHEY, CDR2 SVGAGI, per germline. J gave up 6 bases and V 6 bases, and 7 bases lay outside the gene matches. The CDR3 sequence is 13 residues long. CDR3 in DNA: TGTGCCAGCAGCGACAGGGCCGGGTCTGAAGCTTTCTTT. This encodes CASSDRAGSEAFF.

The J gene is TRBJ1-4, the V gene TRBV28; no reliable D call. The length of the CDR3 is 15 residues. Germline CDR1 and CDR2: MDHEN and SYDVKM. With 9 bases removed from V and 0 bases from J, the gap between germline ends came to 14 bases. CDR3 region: CASTISGTTNEKLFF. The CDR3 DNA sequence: TGTGCCAGTACAATATCCGGGACAACTAATGAAAAACTGTTTTTT.

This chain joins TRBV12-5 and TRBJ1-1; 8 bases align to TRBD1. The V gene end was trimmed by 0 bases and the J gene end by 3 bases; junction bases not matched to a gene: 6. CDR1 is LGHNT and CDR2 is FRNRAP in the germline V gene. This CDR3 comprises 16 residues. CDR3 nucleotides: TGTGCTAGTGGTTTGGTACGAGGACAGGGTTACACTGAAGCTTTCTTT. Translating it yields CASGLVRGQGYTEAFF.